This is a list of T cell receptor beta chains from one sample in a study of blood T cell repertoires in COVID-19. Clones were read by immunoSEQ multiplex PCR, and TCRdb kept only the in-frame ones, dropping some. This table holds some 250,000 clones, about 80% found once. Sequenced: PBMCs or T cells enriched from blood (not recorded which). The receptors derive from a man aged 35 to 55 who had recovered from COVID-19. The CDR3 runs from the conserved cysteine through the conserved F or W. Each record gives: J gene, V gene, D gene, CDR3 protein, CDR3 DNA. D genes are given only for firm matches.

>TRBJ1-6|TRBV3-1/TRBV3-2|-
CASSQGSGVNSPLHF
TGTGCCAGCAGCCAAGGGAGCGGAGTCAATTCACCCCTCCACTTT
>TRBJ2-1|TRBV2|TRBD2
CASTLGTSGYNEQFF
TGTGCCAGCACCCTCGGGACTAGCGGGTACAATGAGCAGTTCTTC
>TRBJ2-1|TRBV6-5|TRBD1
CASTGGVSYNEQFF
TGTGCCAGCACAGGGGGTGTCTCCTACAATGAGCAGTTCTTC
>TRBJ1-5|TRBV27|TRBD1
CASSLSYGRGINQPQHF
TGTGCCAGCAGTTTATCGTACGGCAGGGGGATAAATCAGCCCCAGCATTTT
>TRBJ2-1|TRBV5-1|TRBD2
CASSAQLAGHNEQFF
TGCGCCAGCAGCGCCCAACTAGCGGGTCACAATGAGCAGTTCTTC
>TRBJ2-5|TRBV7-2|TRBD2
CASSLGGTSESQYF
TGTGCCAGCAGCTTAGGTGGGACTAGCGAGTCCCAGTACTTC
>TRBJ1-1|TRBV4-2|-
CASSQGTGLGAFF
TGTGCCAGCAGCCAGGGCACAGGGTTGGGAGCTTTCTTT
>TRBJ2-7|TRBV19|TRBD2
CASSIGAGGPREQYF
TGTGCCAGTAGTATCGGCGCGGGAGGGCCTAGAGAGCAGTACTTC
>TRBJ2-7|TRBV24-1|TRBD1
CATSPTGTGVYEQYF
TGTGCCACCAGTCCAACCGGGACAGGGGTGTACGAGCAGTACTTC
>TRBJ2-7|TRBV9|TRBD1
CASSQDRGSYEQYF
TGTGCCAGCAGCCAGGACAGGGGGAGTTACGAGCAGTACTTC
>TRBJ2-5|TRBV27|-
CASSHRGAETQYF
TGTGCCAGCAGTCACCGGGGGGCAGAGACCCAGTACTTC
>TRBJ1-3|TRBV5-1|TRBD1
CASSLGDRSPSGNTIYF
TGCGCCAGCAGCTTAGGGGACAGGTCCCCGTCTGGAAACACCATATATTTT
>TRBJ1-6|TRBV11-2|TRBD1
CASSLRQGDSPLHF
TGTGCCAGCAGCTTACGACAGGGGGATTCACCCCTCCACTTT
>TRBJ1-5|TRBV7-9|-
CASSPGHDSNQPQHF
TGTGCCAGCAGCCCGGGACACGATAGCAATCAGCCCCAGCATTTT
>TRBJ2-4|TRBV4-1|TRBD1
CASSHDRGRYF
TGCGCCAGCAGCCACGACAGGGGACGGTACTTC
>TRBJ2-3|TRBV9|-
CASSLPASTDTQYF
TGTGCCAGCAGCCTCCCAGCGTCCACAGATACGCAGTATTTT
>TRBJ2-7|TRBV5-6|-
CASSSYYEQYF
TGTGCCAGCAGCTCCTACTACGAGCAGTACTTC
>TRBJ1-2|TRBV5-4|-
CASSLRNRGNHGYTF
TGTGCCAGCAGCCTAAGGAACAGAGGGAACCATGGCTACACCTTC
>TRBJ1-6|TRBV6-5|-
CASIGSLHSPLHF
TGTGCCAGCATTGGCAGTCTTCATTCACCCCTCCACTTT